Listed below are T cell receptor beta chains from one sample, sequenced in a study of technical replicates of blood from several donors. The protocol was immunoSEQ multiplex PCR, while the TCRdb copy is restricted to in-frame clones and leaves out a portion. This sample carries roughly 100,000 clones, more than 90% of them seen once, and the ten largest clones take 0.22%. Sequenced material: T cells isolated from PBMCs. Receptors originate from a human donor in good health. CDR3s include the opening cysteine and the closing phenylalanine or tryptophan. Each record gives: J gene, D gene, clone size, V gene, CDR3 protein, CDR3 DNA. D genes are given only for firm matches. Not all rows give a size; the values are once, few, many and, for expanded clones, a class.

>TRBJ1-2|-|few|TRBV28
CASRSGTNYGYTF
TGTGCCAGCAGGTCGGGGACTAACTATGGCTACACCTTC
>TRBJ1-6|-|-|TRBV30
CAWSEVPGNSPLHF
TGTGCCTGGAGCGAGGTGCCTGGGAATTCACCCCTCCACTTT
>TRBJ2-3|-|-|TRBV10-1
CASSHPPRTDTDTQYF
TGCGCCAGCAGTCACCCACCCCGGACAGACACAGATACGCAGTATTTT
>TRBJ1-1|-|-|TRBV13
CASSVGQLNTEAFF
TGTGCCAGCAGCGTTGGACAGTTGAACACTGAAGCTTTCTTT
>TRBJ2-3|TRBD2|-|TRBV5-4
CASSAALAGGPEDTQYF
TGTGCCAGCAGCGCCGCACTAGCGGGGGGGCCTGAAGATACGCAGTATTTT
>TRBJ1-5|TRBD1|-|TRBV4-1
CASSLGTGINQPQHF
TGCGCCAGCAGCTTAGGGACAGGCATTAATCAGCCCCAGCATTTT
>TRBJ1-5|-|-|TRBV6-4
CASSVDSFSNQPQHF
TGTGCCAGCAGTGTGGACAGTTTTAGCAATCAGCCCCAGCATTTT
>TRBJ2-7|TRBD2|-|TRBV28
CASSLGLGGHEQYF
TGTGCCAGCAGTTTGGGACTAGGGGGGCACGAGCAGTACTTC
>TRBJ2-5|TRBD1|-|TRBV11-3
CASSVSRGQETQYF
TGTGCCAGCAGCGTTAGCAGGGGGCAAGAGACCCAGTACTTC
>TRBJ2-2|TRBD2|-|TRBV7-2
CASSLAGEGELFF
TGTGCCAGCTCACTAGCGGGAGAAGGGGAGCTGTTTTTT
>TRBJ2-6|TRBD1|-|TRBV9
CASSNLRGQVLSGANVLTF
TGTGCCAGCAGCAATTTACGGGGACAGGTATTATCTGGGGCCAACGTCCTGACTTTC
>TRBJ1-2|-|-|TRBV5-1
CASSLLGDTFYGYTF
TGCGCCAGCAGCTTGTTAGGGGACACTTTCTATGGCTACACCTTC
>TRBJ1-4|TRBD1|-|TRBV18
CASSPRQGATNEKLFF
TGTGCCAGCTCCCCAAGACAGGGGGCAACTAATGAAAAACTGTTTTTT
>TRBJ2-5|-|-|TRBV4-1
CASTPGEARQETQYF
TGCGCCAGCACCCCCGGGGAGGCTAGACAAGAGACCCAGTACTTC
>TRBJ2-5|-|-|TRBV6-1
CASRPGNSETQYF
TGTGCCAGCAGGCCAGGGAATTCGGAGACCCAGTACTTC
>TRBJ1-2|TRBD1|-|TRBV29-1
CSVGQGADGYTF
TGCAGCGTCGGACAGGGGGCTGATGGCTACACCTTC
>TRBJ1-2|-|-|TRBV5-1
CASSLGSGMGIVDGYTF
TGCGCCAGCAGCTTGGGCAGCGGAATGGGGATTGTCGATGGCTACACCTTC
>TRBJ2-3|TRBD2|-|TRBV27
CASSPVRTSGGTDTQYF
TGTGCCAGCAGTCCCGTCAGGACTAGCGGGGGCACAGATACGCAGTATTTT
>TRBJ2-7|-|-|TRBV6-1
CASSETPGYYEQYF
TGTGCCAGCAGTGAAACCCCAGGGTACTACGAGCAGTACTTC
>TRBJ2-1|TRBD2|-|TRBV19
CAVRGGSGSVTSYNEQFF
TGTGCCGTCCGGGGTGGTAGCGGGAGTGTAACTTCCTACAATGAGCAGTTCTTC
>TRBJ1-3|TRBD1|-|TRBV19
CASTTHTGGSGNTIYF
TGTGCCAGCACAACTCATACAGGGGGGTCTGGAAACACCATATATTTT
>TRBJ2-3|-|-|TRBV6-5
CASSRAGGTDTQYF
TGTGCCAGCAGCCGAGCCGGGGGCACAGATACGCAGTATTTT
>TRBJ2-1|TRBD2|once|TRBV9
CASSVGSGLYNEQFF
TGTGCCAGCAGCGTAGGTAGCGGGCTATACAATGAGCAGTTCTTC
>TRBJ1-2|-|-|TRBV14
CASSQSGYGYTF
TGTGCCAGCAGCCAATCGGGGTATGGCTACACCTTC
>TRBJ2-1|-|-|TRBV5-1
CASSWGTLYNEQFF
TGCGCCAGCAGCTGGGGGACTCTCTACAATGAGCAGTTCTTC
>TRBJ2-1|TRBD2|once|TRBV19
CASSYFKRGGLDEQFF
TGTGCCAGTAGTTACTTTAAGCGGGGGGGCCTGGATGAGCAGTTCTTC
>TRBJ2-2|-|-|TRBV7-6
CASSYITGANTGELFF
TGTGCCAGCAGCTATATAACAGGCGCGAACACCGGGGAGCTGTTTTTT
>TRBJ2-5|-|-|TRBV2
CASSLGDSETQYF
TGTGCCAGCAGCCTGGGAGATTCAGAGACCCAGTACTTC
>TRBJ1-6|-|-|TRBV21-1
CASSPHRGRSSYNSPLHF
TGTGCCAGCAGCCCCCACCGGGGAAGAAGCTCCTATAATTCACCCCTCCACTTT
>TRBJ2-2|-|-|TRBV11-3
CASSQISEGTGELFF
TGTGCCAGCAGCCAAATCTCAGAGGGTACCGGGGAGCTGTTTTTT
>TRBJ2-2|-|-|TRBV5-6
CASSLLGATGELFF
TGTGCCAGCAGCTTGTTAGGAGCCACCGGGGAGCTGTTTTTT
>TRBJ1-6|-|-|TRBV27
CASSLAGNSPLHF
TGTGCCAGCAGTTTAGCCGGTAATTCACCCCTCCACTTT
>TRBJ2-3|TRBD1|-|TRBV27
CASRPGRDRGMDTQYF
TGTGCCAGCAGACCGGGCCGGGACAGGGGAATGGATACGCAGTATTTT
>TRBJ1-6|-|-|TRBV11-2
CASSPQGFDNSPLHF
TGTGCCAGCAGCCCACAGGGATTTGACAATTCACCCCTCCACTTT
>TRBJ1-1|-|-|TRBV10-1
CASSETPRGTEAFF
TGCGCCAGCAGTGAAACACCGCGGGGCACTGAAGCTTTCTTT
>TRBJ1-5|-|once|TRBV6-5
CASSAVTGQPQHF
TGTGCCAGCAGCGCCGTGACGGGTCAGCCCCAGCATTTT
>TRBJ2-7|TRBD2|-|TRBV5-1
CASSLPGAGAYEQYF
TGCGCCAGCAGCCTCCCTGGAGCGGGGGCCTACGAGCAGTACTTC
>TRBJ2-5|-|-|TRBV28
CASSSLLSAGETQYF
TGTGCCAGCAGTTCACTACTATCAGCCGGGGAGACCCAGTACTTC
>TRBJ1-1|TRBD1|-|TRBV4-1
CASSQRTGSSFTEAFF
TGCGCCAGCAGCCAACGGACAGGGTCGAGTTTCACTGAAGCTTTCTTT
>TRBJ1-5|TRBD1|once|TRBV30
CAWDRGDNQPQHF
TGTGCCTGGGACAGGGGGGACAATCAGCCCCAGCATTTT
>TRBJ2-7|-|-|TRBV5-6
CASSFRGLSSYEQYF
TGTGCCAGCAGCTTCAGGGGTCTAAGCTCCTACGAGCAGTACTTC
>TRBJ1-1|-|-|TRBV11-3
CASSLFIGNTEAFF
TGTGCCAGCAGCTTATTTATCGGGAACACTGAAGCTTTCTTT
>TRBJ2-3|TRBD1|-|TRBV28
CASSFLFRFGQGVSDTQYF
TGTGCCAGCAGTTTTCTATTTCGTTTCGGACAGGGTGTGTCAGATACGCAGTATTTT
>TRBJ2-1|-|once|TRBV4-1
CASSQIGELANEQFF
TGCGCCAGCAGCCAAATCGGGGAGTTGGCAAATGAGCAGTTCTTC
>TRBJ2-7|TRBD1|-|TRBV29-1
CSVQTGARTSYEQYF
TGCAGCGTTCAAACAGGGGCTAGAACTTCCTACGAGCAGTACTTC
>TRBJ2-3|-|-|TRBV7-9
CASSLAVGWPEGTQYF
TGTGCCAGCAGCTTAGCTGTAGGATGGCCCGAGGGTACGCAGTATTTT
>TRBJ2-7|-|-|TRBV19
CASKSRTTYEQYF
TGTGCCAGTAAGAGCAGGACAACCTACGAGCAGTACTTC
>TRBJ2-7|-|-|TRBV6-5
CASVFPYF
TGTGCCAGCGTCTTCCCGTACTTC